This T cell receptor (beta chain) was observed in a study of T cells in Graves' hyperthyroidism and ophthalmopathy. Points from the study as a whole: With a median lead of roughly 6.2 months before onset, the model predicted ophthalmopathy.

CDR3 length: 15 residues. The trim removed 4 bases at V and 2 bases at J, leaving 5 bases unmatched. The germline V gene encodes CDR1 LNHNV and CDR2 YYDKDF (reference sequence). This clonotype appeared a few times. Its target is unknown. TCR beta CDR3 regions were amplified from RNA transcripts. The TCR CDR3 first-round RT-PCR relied on the HTBI primer set. TCRdb analysed the multiplex PCR reads with MiXCR anew, one entry per CDR3 protein. The sample yields around 600,000 distinct CDR3 sequences, roughly 14% seen once. This TCR derives from a woman between 50 and 59 years old with Graves' ophthalmopathy. V gene TRBV15 combines with J gene TRBJ2-5; 9 positions agree with TRBD1. Sequenced sample: blood. CDR3 sequence: CATSIQGAGQETQYF. The CDR3 DNA is TGTGCCACCAGCATACAGGGGGCTGGGCAAGAGACCCAGTACTTC.